A selection of T cell receptor beta chains follows, all from one sample in a study of blood T cell repertoires in COVID-19. Sequencing was performed with immunoSEQ multiplex PCR; in TCRdb, only in-frame clones are kept and a portion is missing. The profile shows some 50,000 clones, roughly nine tenths of them singletons. The sequencing input was peripheral blood. The receptors come from a woman in her 70s with active COVID-19. Each CDR3 is given with its conserved first and last residue. Where a row states a size, it is once, few, many or the class of an expanded clone; other rows omit it.

>TRBJ2-3|.|TRBV30
CAWTSTTDTQYF
>TRBJ2-7|.|TRBV10-2
CASNEGAMSYEQYF
>TRBJ1-4|.|TRBV19
CASSRRDRVNEKLFF
>TRBJ2-7|.|TRBV27
CASSLADRTYEQYF
>TRBJ2-2|.|TRBV7-3
CASSLTKRERAGELFF
>TRBJ2-3|.|TRBV2
CASSAVDTQYF
>TRBJ1-2|once|TRBV10-3
CAIAGGFGYGYTF
>TRBJ2-1|once|TRBV27
CASSSPSGSTHEQFF
>TRBJ2-1|.|TRBV5-1
CASSMLASSDNEQFF
>TRBJ2-3|.|TRBV10-2
CASSDSWGLAGGVADTQYF
>TRBJ2-1|few|TRBV5-1
CASRGETSGNNEQFF
>TRBJ2-7|.|TRBV19
CASRGTSGSYEQYF
>TRBJ2-7|once|TRBV11-2
CASSLGQMAYEQYF